Listed below are T cell receptor beta chains from one sample, sequenced in a study of shared clonotypes between healthy human individuals. Generated by immunoSEQ multiplex PCR, the TCRdb table keeps only in-frame clones and is missing some. The sample has some 2,400,000 clones; almost 96% are singletons. The sample comprised naive CD4+ T cells sorted from blood. The origin of the receptors is a man aged 18 to 29 in good health. Each CDR3 is given with its conserved first and last residue. The order of the fields is clone size, J gene, V gene, D gene, CDR3 protein, CDR3 DNA. The D gene is left open where the match is weak. Some rows have no size entry. The others give once, few or many, or a class for an expanded clone.

-	TRBJ1-2	TRBV5-6	TRBD1	CASSLGGGRDGYTF	TGTGCCAGCAGCTTGGGAGGGGGCCGGGATGGCTACACCTTC
few	TRBJ1-1	TRBV30	-	CAWSQVTEAFF	TGTGCCTGGAGCCAGGTCACTGAAGCTTTCTTT
-	TRBJ2-1	TRBV14	TRBD1	CASSQVYRGSYNEQFF	TGTGCCAGCAGCCAAGTGTACAGGGGGTCCTACAATGAGCAGTTCTTC
-	TRBJ1-2	TRBV7-9	-	CASSLSLGGRVLNYGYTF	TGTGCCAGCAGCTTAAGTCTGGGGGGAAGAGTCTTGAACTATGGCTACACCTTC
-	TRBJ2-5	TRBV6-6	TRBD1	CASSLGQYSETQYF	TGTGCCAGCAGTTTGGGACAGTACTCAGAGACCCAGTACTTC
-	TRBJ1-2	TRBV20-1	-	CSAPGPYGYTF	TGCAGTGCCCCGGGTCCCTATGGCTACACCTTC
-	TRBJ1-3	TRBV5-4	-	CASSSGSSGNTIYF	TGTGCCAGCAGCTCCGGATCCTCTGGAAACACCATATATTTT
-	TRBJ1-2	TRBV18	-	CASSPPGTGLSYTF	TGTGCCAGCTCACCGCCCGGGACCGGGTTAAGCTACACCTTC
-	TRBJ2-5	TRBV10-1	TRBD2	CASSENQAGGQETQYF	TGCGCCAGCAGTGAGAATCAAGCGGGGGGACAAGAGACCCAGTACTTC
-	TRBJ2-7	TRBV20-1	-	CSASVCEQYF	TGCAGTGCTTCTGTGTGCGAGCAGTACTTC
few	TRBJ1-2	TRBV13	-	CASSLEGANYGYTF	TGTGCCAGCAGCTTAGAAGGGGCTAACTATGGCTACACCTTC
-	TRBJ1-5	TRBV30	-	CAWSIQGNQPQHF	TGTGCCTGGAGTATCCAGGGCAATCAGCCCCAGCATTTT
-	TRBJ2-3	TRBV10-3	-	CAISESIKSSVTDTQYF	TGTGCCATCAGTGAGTCGATTAAATCCTCCGTCACAGATACGCAGTATTTT
-	TRBJ2-3	TRBV4-3	TRBD2	CASSLEAGGGYTDTQYF	TGCGCCAGCAGCCTAGAAGCGGGAGGGGGATACACAGATACGCAGTATTTT
-	TRBJ2-7	TRBV25-1	TRBD1	CASSDPGTGYEQYF	TGTGCCAGCAGTGATCCTGGGACAGGGTACGAGCAGTACTTC
-	TRBJ2-7	TRBV5-1	-	CASSLDRKGNEQYF	TGCGCCAGCAGCTTGGATCGTAAGGGGAACGAGCAGTACTTC
-	TRBJ2-5	TRBV6-5	-	CASSRGVLQETQYF	TGTGCCAGCAGCCGTGGGGTTCTCCAAGAGACCCAGTACTTC
-	TRBJ2-7	TRBV30	TRBD1	CAWSLQQGYEQYF	TGTGCCTGGAGTCTCCAACAGGGGTACGAGCAGTACTTC
-	TRBJ2-7	TRBV5-1	-	CASSLGRVSGDEQYF	TGCGCCAGCAGCTTGGGAAGGGTAAGTGGTGACGAGCAGTACTTC
-	TRBJ2-5	TRBV13	-	CASSLKETQYF	TGTGCCAGCAGCTTAAAGGAGACCCAGTACTTC
once	TRBJ2-7	TRBV6-5	-	CASSPPGRQGEQYF	TGTGCCAGCAGTCCCCCAGGGAGGCAGGGCGAGCAGTACTTC
-	TRBJ2-7	TRBV30	TRBD1	CAWSAIFSPGQGGYEQYF	TGTGCCTGGAGCGCAATATTTTCGCCGGGACAGGGAGGCTACGAGCAGTACTTC
-	TRBJ1-2	TRBV5-1	-	CASSLGDVSIYGYTF	TGCGCCAGCAGCTTGGGCGACGTCTCTATTTATGGCTACACCTTC
once	TRBJ2-1	TRBV10-3	TRBD2	CAISGGLHSYNEQFF	TGTGCCATCAGTGGGGGACTACACTCCTACAATGAGCAGTTCTTC
-	TRBJ2-3	TRBV11-2	TRBD1	CASSSRQGTIRDTQYF	TGTGCCAGCAGCTCCCGACAGGGGACGATTAGGGATACGCAGTATTTT
-	TRBJ2-5	TRBV19	-	CASSMTAQETQYF	TGTGCCAGTAGTATGACAGCCCAAGAGACCCAGTACTTC
-	TRBJ1-1	TRBV10-3	TRBD1	CAISVLGTGTEAFF	TGTGCCATCAGTGTCCTGGGGACAGGTACTGAAGCTTTCTTT
-	TRBJ2-5	TRBV2	-	CASSEAVGRLAVQETQYF	TGTGCCAGCAGTGAAGCAGTGGGTCGGCTAGCAGTTCAAGAGACCCAGTACTTC
-	TRBJ1-4	TRBV18	TRBD1	CASSPQGADNEKLFF	TGTGCCAGCTCACCCCAGGGGGCGGATAATGAAAAACTGTTTTTT
once	TRBJ1-4	TRBV1	-	CTSSHLRDRGEETNEKLFF	TGCACCAGCAGCCACTTACGGGACAGGGGGGAAGAAACTAATGAAAAACTGTTTTTT
few	TRBJ2-7	TRBV12-2	-	CASRLVGLAGRKPPYEQYF	TGTGCAAGTCGCTTAGTAGGCCTAGCGGGCCGAAAACCTCCCTACGAGCAGTACTTC
once	TRBJ2-2	TRBV6-6	-	CASSTTGGGTGELFF	TGTGCCAGCAGTACCACAGGGGGGGGCACCGGGGAGCTGTTTTTT
once	TRBJ2-7	TRBV21-1	-	CASSKTWTSEQYF	TGTGCCAGCAGCAAAACCTGGACATCCGAGCAGTACTTC
once	TRBJ2-3	TRBV28	-	CASSSLGQPSTDTQYF	TGTGCCAGCAGTTCCCTCGGACAACCTAGCACAGATACGCAGTATTTT
-	TRBJ1-5	TRBV25-1	-	CASTSTGNQPQHF	TGTGCCAGCACGTCGACAGGCAATCAGCCCCAGCATTTT